What follows describes a single T cell receptor (beta chain). The data were taken from a study of blood T cell repertoires in COVID-19. There are 13 residues in the CDR3. The V gene lost 3 bases and the J gene lost 3 bases, with 8 bases spanning the gap. Under the authors' procedure: It was from reference gene primer amplification that nucleated cell counts were estimated. Measured with immunoSEQ multiplex PCR; TCRdb has only the in-frame clones, and not every one. Clonal size and the V and J genes are those of that table, whereas D and trimming came from the DNA. This repertoire shows a few hundred thousand clones, around 82% found once; its top ten account for around 3.7%.

V usage is TRBV12-3 or TRBV12-4 and J usage is TRBJ1-2; D unresolved. Sample: PBMCs or T cells enriched from blood (not recorded which). The receptor's source is a man aged 50 to 59 who had recovered from COVID-19. The CDR3 region is CASSFGPYYGYTF. CDR3 DNA sequence: TGTGCCAGCAGTTTTGGCCCCTACTATGGCTACACCTTC.